One sample yielded the 15 T cell receptor beta chains listed below, sequenced in a study of T cells expressing NK-cell markers. TCRdb reprocessed the 5' RACE reads; each CDR3 protein has one entry and no DNA is given. The sample table includes 150,000 to 170,000 distinct CDR3 sequences. Sequencing was performed on blood T cells: a sorted CD56 or NKG2C T cell subset, CD4+ or CD8+ T cells, or bulk PBMC T cells (not recorded which). Receptors originate from a woman between 45 and 60 years old in good health.

The V gene is TRBV4-1, the J gene TRBJ1-3. CDR3 length: 15 residues. The germline V gene encodes CDR1 MGHRA and CDR2 YSYEKL. The CDR3 reads CASSQDSNLGNTIYF.

The rearrangement uses TRBV27 and TRBJ2-4. The length of the CDR3 is 12 residues. Germline V CDR1 and CDR2: MNHEY, SMNVEV (reference sequence). The CDR3: CASGYMGNIQYF.

The chain carries TRBV12-3 or TRBV12-4 and TRBJ2-1; with no DNA, the TCRdb D assignment of TRBD2 cannot be verified. CDR3 length: 18 residues. CDR3 sequence reads: CASSFVNFPLRTYNEQFF.

V usage is TRBV20-1 and J usage is TRBJ1-2. The germline gives CDR1 DFQATT, CDR2 SNEGSKA (reference sequence). The length of the CDR3 is 11 residues. This CDR3 is CSARLTASGTF.

This rearrangement joins TRBV7-8 to TRBJ2-7; TCRdb's D gene call, TRBD2, goes unchecked for lack of DNA. The CDR3 has 15 amino acids. Germline CDR1 and CDR2: SGHVS and FQNEAQ. The CDR3 spells CASRTDSGSRDEQYF.

The CDR3 region is CASSPGPAGTDTQYF. The chain is built from TRBV7-8 and TRBJ2-3; as DNA is missing, the TRBD1 call by TCRdb cannot be tested. Germline V gene data show CDR1 as SGHVS and CDR2 as FQNEAQ. This CDR3 contains 15 residues.

The chain recombines TRBV20-1 with TRBJ2-3. Germline V gene lookup returns CDR1 DFQATT and CDR2 SNEGSKA (reference sequence). CDR3 length: 14 residues. CDR3 amino acids: CSARETFSTDTQYF.

The rearrangement joins TRBV10-3 to TRBJ2-4. CDR1 and CDR2 (germline): ENHRY, SYGVKD. CDR3 length: 14 amino acids. The CDR3 here is CAISESSQGNIQYF.

V gene TRBV5-1 combines with J gene TRBJ2-3. The germline CDR1 and CDR2 sequences are SGHRS and YFSETQ. CDR3 length: 11 amino acids. CDR3 sequence reads: CASSWQGTQYF.

The genes are TRBV20-1 and TRBJ2-7; the TRBD2 assignment by TCRdb is unverifiable without DNA. Germline V gives CDR1 DFQATT, CDR2 SNEGSKA (reference sequence). The CDR3 contains 16 residues. CDR3 sequence: CSARDSGRGEREEQYF.

This CDR3 is CASSRGARNTEAFF. The chain recombines TRBV5-6 with TRBJ1-1; the D call from TCRdb, TRBD1, cannot be confirmed without DNA. CDR3 size: 14 residues. CDR1 and CDR2 (germline): SGHDT, YYEEEE.

The chain has TRBV11-3 and TRBJ2-1; the D gene TCRdb calls, TRBD2, cannot be checked with no DNA. Germline assignment: CDR1 SGHNT and CDR2 YENEEA. The CDR3 runs to 17 residues. The CDR3 here is CASSSQLLAGGGNEQFF.

CDR3 protein: CASSPGGEAGANVLTF. The V gene is TRBV12-3 or TRBV12-4, the J gene TRBJ2-6; checking the TCRdb D call of TRBD1 is not possible without DNA. The CDR3 contains 16 residues.

The chain recombines TRBV7-6 with TRBJ1-5; TCRdb's D call, TRBD1, is unchecked because there is no DNA. The length of the CDR3 is 13 residues. Germline CDR1 and CDR2: SGHVS and FNYEAQ. CDR3: CASSEDREQPQHF. Full variable domain (rest looked up from reference TRBV7-6 and TRBJ1-5): GAGVSQSPRYKVTKRGQDVALRCDPISGHVSLYWYRQALGQGPEFLTYFNYEAQQDKSGLPNDRFSAERPEGSISTLTIQRTEQRDSAMYRCASSEDREQPQHFGDGTRLSIL.

The chain uses TRBV11-2 and TRBJ2-1. Per germline, CDR1 SGHAT and CDR2 FQNNGV. The CDR3 consists of 12 residues. The CDR3: CASSLVSGEQFF.